This T cell receptor (beta chain) was recorded in a study of OX40 agonist ivuxolimab in advanced cancers. Study context: An agonistic anti-OX40 (CD134) antibody, ivuxolimab, was used to treat the patients. Patients received ivuxolimab, an intravenous treatment, every 2 weeks at 0.01 to 10 mg/kg.

Study-wide findings and caveats: On average, CD8+ T cells showed a greater number of expanded clones than CD4+. There were also nonresponders showing low normalized T-cell clonal expansion.

Clones were sequenced by immunoSEQ multiplex PCR, and TCRdb holds only the in-frame ones, with some missing. The sample has more than 50,000 clones, 65% to 85% seen once. V lost 1 base to trimming and J lost 5 bases; unmatched junction nucleotides: 6. This CDR3 has 15 amino acids. Germline lookup yields CDR1 SGHKS and CDR2 YYEKEE (reference sequence). A note on this clone: Antigen: not known.

The sequence derives from an adult with an advanced solid tumor such as melanoma, head and neck, liver or kidney cancer. The chain employs TRBV5-5 and TRBJ2-1, with 7 bases aligning to TRBD1. Sequences were derived from CD4+ or CD8+ T cells sorted from blood, sampled in a trial of the OX40 agonist ivuxolimab. The CDR3 sequence is CASSLPQTGHNEQFF. DNA of the CDR3: TGTGCCAGCAGCTTGCCCCAGACAGGGCACAATGAGCAGTTCTTC. Complete variable domain (other parts from reference TRBV5-5 and TRBJ2-1): DAGVTQSPTHLIKTRGQQVTLRCSPISGHKSVSWYQQVLGQGPQFIFQYYEKEERGRGNFPDRFSARQFPNYSSELNVNALLLGDSALYLCASSLPQTGHNEQFFGPGTRLTVL.